This TCR beta chain was observed in a study of Graves' ophthalmopathy and Graves' hyperthyroidism listed by TCRdb under 2018. Regarding the research as a whole: Peripheral blood was collected before any treatment was given, at the time of initial diagnosis. To tell Graves' ophthalmopathy apart from Graves' hyperthyroidism, and to predict which patients would progress to ophthalmopathy, the study relied on TCR beta repertoire signatures. In total, under 150 blood samples were TCR-sequenced: 40 to 45 ophthalmopathy, about 75 hyperthyroidism and some 17 hyperthyroidism-to-ophthalmopathy patients. To explore V-J signatures that distinguish ophthalmopathy from hyperthyroidism, a discovery set of around 100 patients was enrolled, made up of 40 to 45 with ophthalmopathy and 57 with stable hyperthyroidism. For independent validation, a separate cohort was made up of about 18 hyperthyroidism patients plus 17 patients who later progressed from hyperthyroidism to ophthalmopathy. In five to seven hyperthyroidism patients, T-cell repertoires of thyroid tissue and blood were compared. Following sampling, methimazole starting at 30 mg daily was administered to hyperthyroidism patients, and high-dose intravenous methylprednisolone was administered to ophthalmopathy patients. The 75 to 100 discovery patients were randomly divided into training and test sets at a 7:3 ratio. Findings and caveats that apply to the study as a whole: Most expanded thyroid clonotypes with frequency above 0.001 were also detected in blood, suggesting blood repertoires may reflect the thyroid immune response. Ophthalmopathy was separated from stable hyperthyroidism by the 13-signature model with about 90% sensitivity and around 81% specificity in cross-validation and with 80%/75% in the test set. No statistical method was used to predetermine the sample size, and group allocation was not hidden from the investigators. In validation, the model predicted ophthalmopathy progression with nearly 71% sensitivity and about 77% specificity; some 13 predicted patients were CT-confirmed with GO in a median of approximately six months.

TCR beta CDR3 regions were amplified from RNA transcripts for repertoire sequencing. The first round of RT-PCR was done with HTBI primers and the Qiagen OneStep RT-PCR kit, and was followed by a second round of multiplex PCR, then size selection and purification. Sequencing of the libraries was carried out on an Illumina HiSeq2000 in paired-end mode with 100 bp reads. Per the source publication's procedure: SOAPnuke was used for read processing, and reads with adapters, uncalled bases, a mean Phred below 15, or no exact constant-primer or identifier match were discarded. High-quality paired reads were merged with COPE v1.2.5. Each unique nucleotide sequence was defined as a clonotype, and clonotypes were aligned to IMGT TRB V, D and J references with MiTCR v1.1. The analysis was limited to V-J combinations with a frequency above 0.0001, which together covered around 99% of the repertoires. A TCR clonal expansion and chaos score per V-J combination was defined as the ratio of F50 clonal expansion to chaos observed in the TCRdist matrix. Welch's t-statistics and random forest were used to reduce the features to 10 to 15 V-J combinations, which were then used as input to a naive Bayes classifier. The Morisita-Horn index was used to measure how similar the thyroid and blood repertoires were. TCRdb applied fastp at Q25 and MiXCR to the public reads, then kept only in-frame beta chains. Duplicate CDR3 protein sequences are folded into a single record with the most common DNA and genes. In this record, the V and J calls reflect TCRdb's handling and not the investigators' own analysis. In all, the sample holds roughly 230,000 distinct CDR3 sequences, and about 22% of those were seen once. Approximately 39% of the sample is in the top ten clones.

For CDR1 and CDR2, the germline V gene lists MNHEY and SVGEGT. Counted from cysteine to phenylalanine, this CDR3 has 14 amino acids. Kept here is only the CDR3 DNA, which spans 42 bases and is read in frame from base 1. V is trimmed back by 0 bases and J by 5 bases, and the junction contains 2 bases that no gene match accounts for. Patients with ophthalmopathy had moderately to severely active disease, with a Clinical Activity Score of 3 or more, a NOSPECS grade of 4 or more, and a disease duration of less than 3 months. Anyone with other autoimmune diseases, uncontrolled infections, pregnancy or lactation was excluded from the study. Diagnosis was based on clinical symptoms, serum thyroxine, TRAb, thyroid ultrasound and orbital computed tomography. Using Ficoll-Paque density gradient centrifugation, PBMCs were isolated from 8.5 to 10 ml of fresh peripheral blood. Trizol reagent was used to extract the total RNA, and its quality was then checked on an Agilent 2100 Bioanalyzer.

A note on this clonotype: Its antigen is unknown. The record has no base qualities; no much larger clone is one base away.

The sequencing input was peripheral blood. The chain joins TRBV6-2 or TRBV6-3 to TRBJ1-2; a stretch of 8 junction bases matches TRBD1. The TCR comes from a woman aged 45-65 years with Graves' ophthalmopathy. Donor details come from another sample of the same person, matched by shared clones. The CDR3 corresponds to CASSYSRGPYGYTF. The DNA is as follows: TGTGCCAGCAGTTACTCCAGGGGGCCATATGGCTACACCTTC.